This TCR beta chain was captured by sequencing in a study of blood T cells in healthy people across ages. The study, taken as a whole, reports: Whereas aged donors had fewer naive CD4+ cells, long-lived donors had more of them and higher diversity.

The CDR3 loop spans 17 amino acids. Through a sample-barcoded 5' primer and a J-beta primer mix, a second PCR was run for roughly 7 to 11 cycles. A template-switch adaptor that had 12 random nucleotides put a tag on each cDNA molecule. Using its own MiXCR run on the 5' RACE reads, TCRdb lists one record per CDR3 protein. There are about 680,000 distinct CDR3 sequences in the sample; around 48% occur only once, and roughly a third lies in the top ten. Regarding this clonotype: Its antigen is currently unknown.

The sequence derives from a woman aged 60-75 years in good health. This chain links TRBV21-1 with TRBJ1-1; TRBD1 reflects the table's D call only, with no check against the DNA. TRBV21-1 is listed as a pseudogene. The sequenced sample consisted of blood. The CDR3: CASSDPLNRETNTEAFF. CDR3 in DNA: TGTGCCAGCAGCGACCCACTTAACAGGGAGACGAACACTGAAGCTTTCTTT.